This is a list of T cell receptor beta chains from one sample in a study of blood T cell repertoires in COVID-19. Clones were sequenced by immunoSEQ multiplex PCR, and TCRdb holds only the in-frame ones, with some missing. The sample holds 150,000 to 200,000 clones, 70% to 90% seen once. Sequences were obtained from peripheral blood. The receptors come from a woman in her thirties with acute or convalescent COVID-19. The CDR3 runs from the conserved cysteine through the conserved F or W. The order of the fields is clone size, V gene, D gene, J gene, CDR3 DNA, CDR3 protein. D genes are given only for firm matches. Clone size is not always given. Where it is, it says once, few, many or a class for expanded clones.

>NA|TRBV7-2|NA|TRBJ2-5
TGTGCCAGCAGCTTCGGAGTACGGGAGACCCAGTACTTC
CASSFGVRETQYF
>NA|TRBV7-6|NA|TRBJ2-7
TGTGCCAGCAGCCCGGGAACTAGTCACGAGCAGTACTTC
CASSPGTSHEQYF
>few|TRBV3-1/TRBV3-2|NA|TRBJ1-5
TGTGCCAGCAGCCAAGATGGGGCTCAGCCCCAGCATTTT
CASSQDGAQPQHF
>NA|TRBV20-1|NA|TRBJ2-3
TGCAGTGCTAGTTTAGGGGGCACAGATACGCAGTATTTT
CSASLGGTDTQYF
>NA|TRBV4-1|TRBD2|TRBJ2-7
TGCGCCAGCCAAGCCATAGCGGGAGGAATAATTTACGAGCAGTACTTC
CASQAIAGGIIYEQYF
>NA|TRBV5-1|NA|TRBJ1-2
TGCGCCAGCAGCTTGTCTGGGCAGGAGGTTGGCTACACCTTC
CASSLSGQEVGYTF
>NA|TRBV19|TRBD2|TRBJ2-3
TGTGCCAGTAGTCTAGCGGGAGCGGATACGCAGTATTTT
CASSLAGADTQYF
>NA|TRBV5-5|NA|TRBJ2-3
TGTGCCAGCCACCCTTTAAACTTCACAGATACGCAGTATTTT
CASHPLNFTDTQYF
>NA|TRBV7-9|NA|TRBJ1-2
TGTGCCAGCAGCTCGCAACCGGGTGGGGGGGCGGCTAACTATGGCTACACCTTC
CASSSQPGGGAANYGYTF
>NA|TRBV12-3/TRBV12-4|NA|TRBJ2-5
TGTGCCAGCAAGAACCCCCGGGGAGAGACCCAGTACTTC
CASKNPRGETQYF
>NA|TRBV27|NA|TRBJ1-2
TGTGCCAGCAGTTTAAAGGGGTTTGGCTACACCTTC
CASSLKGFGYTF
>NA|TRBV4-2|TRBD2|TRBJ2-7
TGTGCCAGCAGCCAAGTCGGGAGGGCCGTCGAGCAGTACTTC
CASSQVGRAVEQYF
>NA|TRBV5-4|NA|TRBJ1-3
TGTGCCAGCAGCTTGACAGGTCAAGACACCATATATTTT
CASSLTGQDTIYF
>NA|TRBV14|NA|TRBJ1-4
TGTGCCAGCAGCCAAGGGAATGGGCTTGCAACTAATGAAAAACTGTTTTTT
CASSQGNGLATNEKLFF
>NA|TRBV28|NA|TRBJ2-2
TGTGCCAGCAGCCTCCTAGTGGAGAAGAACACCGGGGAGCTGTTTTTT
CASSLLVEKNTGELFF
>NA|TRBV7-2|TRBD2|TRBJ2-7
TGTGCCAGCAGCTTACGGGCGGGAGCATACGAGCAGTACTTC
CASSLRAGAYEQYF
>NA|TRBV28|NA|TRBJ1-5
TGTGCCAGCGGCGGGTCGGGCTGGGAGCCCCAGCATTTT
CASGGSGWEPQHF
>NA|TRBV25-1|NA|TRBJ1-2
TGTGCCAGCAGAGGACAGTCTAGCTATGGCTACACCTTC
CASRGQSSYGYTF
>NA|TRBV11-3|NA|TRBJ2-1
TGTGCCAGCAGCGAGATCCCCCATGAGCAGTTCTTC
CASSEIPHEQFF
>NA|TRBV2|NA|TRBJ1-3
TGTGCCAGCAGTTCCTTCTCTGGAAACACCATATATTTT
CASSSFSGNTIYF
>NA|TRBV2|TRBD1|TRBJ1-4
TGTGCCACCGGAGCCCAGGGGGCGCGGGGTGAAAAACTGTTTTTT
CATGAQGARGEKLFF
>NA|TRBV7-7|TRBD1|TRBJ2-5
TGTGCTAGCAGCTTAGGCCCGACAGGGGAAGAGACCCAGTACTTC
CASSLGPTGEETQYF
>once|TRBV6-5|TRBD1|TRBJ1-2
TGTGCCACCCGGAGACCGACAGGGTACGCCTATGGCTACACCTTC
CATRRPTGYAYGYTF
>NA|TRBV24-1|NA|TRBJ2-1
TGTGCCACCAGTGAAATACAGGGAAATGAGCAGTTCTTC
CATSEIQGNEQFF
>NA|TRBV11-2|NA|TRBJ2-5
TGTGCCAGCAGCACTCCGGGACTCCAAATCCAAGAGACCCAGTACTTC
CASSTPGLQIQETQYF
>NA|TRBV6-1|NA|TRBJ2-7
TGTGCCAGCAGTGATAGTTACGAGCAGTACTTC
CASSDSYEQYF
>NA|TRBV5-5|TRBD2|TRBJ2-5
TGTGCCAGCAGGACTAGCGGGAGTCCTGTACAAGAGACCCAGTACTTC
CASRTSGSPVQETQYF
>NA|TRBV10-3|NA|TRBJ1-2
TGTGCCATCAGTGAGTCGCCGGGTAACTATGGCTACACCTTC
CAISESPGNYGYTF
>NA|TRBV7-2|TRBD1|TRBJ1-2
TGTGCCAGCAGCTGGGACAGCAACTATGGCTACACCTTC
CASSWDSNYGYTF
>NA|TRBV3-1/TRBV3-2|NA|TRBJ2-5
TGTGCCAGCAGTCCGAACATAGAGACCCAGTACTTC
CASSPNIETQYF
>NA|TRBV2|NA|TRBJ2-7
TGTGCCAGCATGTATTTGACTTACGAGCAGTACTTC
CASMYLTYEQYF
>NA|TRBV12-5|TRBD1|TRBJ2-7
TGTGCTAGTGGTTTGGGAACAGGGGACTACGAGCAGTACTTC
CASGLGTGDYEQYF
>once|TRBV20-1|NA|TRBJ2-7
TGCAGTGCTAGACCATTCTACGAGCAGTACTTC
CSARPFYEQYF
>NA|TRBV28|TRBD2|TRBJ2-6
TGTGCCAGCAGCGGTGGACTAGCGGGAGGGAACGTCCTGACTTTC
CASSGGLAGGNVLTF
>NA|TRBV3-1/TRBV3-2|NA|TRBJ1-1
TGTGCCAGCAGAGAAGGAGGGTTCCCCGAAGCTTTCTTT
CASREGGFPEAFF
>NA|TRBV27|NA|TRBJ2-1
TGTGCCAGCGGTTACGGCTCCTACAATGAGCAGTTCTTC
CASGYGSYNEQFF
>NA|TRBV7-9|TRBD1|TRBJ1-6
TGTGCCAGCAGCCCACGCAGGGGGCCGGGTCCCCTCCACTTT
CASSPRRGPGPLHF
>few|TRBV30|NA|TRBJ1-1
TGTGCCTGGAGTGAACAGACACGTAATGAAGCTTTCTTT
CAWSEQTRNEAFF
>NA|TRBV29-1|TRBD2|TRBJ2-5
TGCAGCGTACACGGACTAGCACAAGAGACCCAGTACTTC
CSVHGLAQETQYF
>NA|TRBV3-1/TRBV3-2|NA|TRBJ1-4
TGTGCCAGCAGCCAGAGGGTCACTAATGAAAAACTGTTTTTT
CASSQRVTNEKLFF
>few|TRBV6-5|TRBD2|TRBJ2-1
TGTGCCAGCAGTTACTCCGGACTAGCGGAACGTGAGCAGTTCTTC
CASSYSGLAEREQFF
>NA|TRBV18|NA|TRBJ2-7
TGTGCCAGCTCACCGGCAGTCTACGAGCAGTACTTC
CASSPAVYEQYF
>NA|TRBV7-8|TRBD1|TRBJ1-3
TGTGCCAGCAGCTCTTTGGGACAGGGAAACACCATATATTTT
CASSSLGQGNTIYF
>NA|TRBV3-1/TRBV3-2|NA|TRBJ2-7
TGTGCCAGCAGCCAATGGCAGTCTGGCGAGCAGTACTTC
CASSQWQSGEQYF
>NA|TRBV5-1|NA|TRBJ2-5
TGCGCCAGCAGCCTTGGCAGCCAAGAGACCCAGTACTTC
CASSLGSQETQYF
>once|TRBV2|NA|TRBJ2-1
TGTGCCAGCAAAGCAGGGCCCTATGAGCAGTTCTTC
CASKAGPYEQFF
>NA|TRBV11-3|NA|TRBJ2-1
TGTGCCAGCAGCCAAGGGGTCCAGTCCCAGTTCTTC
CASSQGVQSQFF
>NA|TRBV28|TRBD2|TRBJ2-3
TGTGCCAGCAGTTTGTCGGGAGGGCCGGGAGATACGCAGTATTTT
CASSLSGGPGDTQYF
>NA|TRBV11-2|TRBD2|TRBJ2-7
TGTGCCAGCAGCTCTGTCAGCGGGACTTACGAGCAGTACTTC
CASSSVSGTYEQYF
>NA|TRBV4-1|NA|TRBJ1-2
TGCGCCAGCAGCCAGGGTGACAGGCCAGGTAACGGCTACACCTTC
CASSQGDRPGNGYTF
>NA|TRBV9|NA|TRBJ1-4
TGTGCCAGCAGCCCCCAGGGCTCCGGTGGACTGTTTTTT
CASSPQGSGGLFF
>NA|TRBV9|TRBD1|TRBJ2-1
TGTGCCAGCAGCGTGGGGACAGGGGGATACAATGAGCAGTTCTTC
CASSVGTGGYNEQFF
>NA|TRBV19|NA|TRBJ2-3
TGTGCCAGTAGTATGAGGGTAAGCACAGATACGCAGTATTTT
CASSMRVSTDTQYF
>NA|TRBV19|NA|TRBJ1-5
TGTGCCACTTCTACGGGACACAGGGAGGGGCCCCAGCATTTT
CATSTGHREGPQHF